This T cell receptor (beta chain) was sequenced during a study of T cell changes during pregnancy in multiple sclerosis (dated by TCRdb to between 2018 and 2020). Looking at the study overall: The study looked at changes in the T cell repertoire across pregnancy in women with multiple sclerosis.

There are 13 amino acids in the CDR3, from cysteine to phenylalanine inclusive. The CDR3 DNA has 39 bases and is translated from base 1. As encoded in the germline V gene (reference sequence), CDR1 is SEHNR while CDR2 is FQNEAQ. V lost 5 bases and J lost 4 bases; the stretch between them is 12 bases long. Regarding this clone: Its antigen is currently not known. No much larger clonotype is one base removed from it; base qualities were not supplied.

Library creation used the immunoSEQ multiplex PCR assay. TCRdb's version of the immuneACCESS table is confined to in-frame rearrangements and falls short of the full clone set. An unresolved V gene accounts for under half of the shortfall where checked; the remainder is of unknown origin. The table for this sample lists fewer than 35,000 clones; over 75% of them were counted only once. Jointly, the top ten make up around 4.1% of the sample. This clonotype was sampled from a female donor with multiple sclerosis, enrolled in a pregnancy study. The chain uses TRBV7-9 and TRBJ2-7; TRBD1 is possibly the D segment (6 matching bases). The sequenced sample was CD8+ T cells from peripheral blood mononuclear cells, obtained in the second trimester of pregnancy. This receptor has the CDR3 CASSQEGVYEQYF. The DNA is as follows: TGTGCCAGCAGCCAAGAGGGGGTATACGAGCAGTACTTC.